The text below deals with one T cell receptor (beta chain). Measured with immunoSEQ multiplex PCR; TCRdb has only the in-frame clones, and not every one. The sample consists of more than 1 million clones, more than 75% of them appearing once. The data stem from a study of shared clonotypes between healthy human individuals. Trimming cost V 5 bases and J 7 bases; bases outside gene matches: 10. Germline CDR1 LNHDA, CDR2 SQIVND (reference sequence). This CDR3 is 16 amino acids long. The rearrangement links TRBV19 to TRBJ2-5, with 13 bases matching TRBD2. The TCR comes from a man aged 18 to 30 in good health. Some clones in this sample may be carry-over from other donors' samples. The material sequenced was memory CD4+ T cells from PBMCs. Subset of the sample: CD45RA-negative fraction. Written as DNA, the CDR3 is TGTGCCAGTAGTGGAGGGACTAGCGGGGACCCCGGGACCCAGTACTTC. This gives the protein CASSGGTSGDPGTQYF.